Below, 12 T cell receptor beta chains from the same sample are listed, as sequenced in a study of patients and donors after allogeneic stem cell transplantation. TCRdb redid the calling of the RT-PCR reads with MiXCR, one entry per CDR3 protein. The table shows some 880,000 distinct CDR3 sequences, with around 17% occurring only once. Sequenced material: blood, either unsorted or a sorted T cell fraction (not recorded which). The receptors were sampled from a human donor who was either an allogeneic HSCT recipient or a stem cell or donor lymphocyte infusion donor (not recorded which). It is not recorded whose cells these are; they may come from a transplant donor.

V is TRBV3-1 and J is TRBJ2-1; D uncertain. Trimming cost V 0 bases and J 4 bases, with 7 bases left between them. CDR1 and CDR2 (germline): LGHDT, YNNKEL (reference sequence). The CDR3 spans 14 residues. The CDR3 coding sequence is TGTGCCAGCAGCCAAGAATCCGTATACAATGAGCAGTTCTTC. It codes for CASSQESVYNEQFF.

The genes are TRBV6-5 and TRBJ1-3; D is unclear. This CDR3 region has 16 residues. CDR1 MNHEY and CDR2 SVGAGI come from the germline V gene. V was clipped by 2 bases and J by 0 bases, with 11 bases between them. The CDR3 loop is CASSYRTVSSGNTIYF. The CDR3 nucleotides are TGTGCCAGCAGTTACCGCACAGTATCCTCTGGAAACACCATATATTTT.

This clonotype has a handful of counts. The chain links TRBV20-1 to TRBJ1-2, with a weak D call TRBD1 (5 bases). This CDR3 is built from 15 residues. Germline loops: CDR1 DFQATT, CDR2 SNEGSKA (reference sequence). With 2 bases removed from V and 6 bases from J, the gap between germline ends came to 19 bases. CDR3 sequence (DNA): TGCAGTGCTAGAAGGGGAATAGTTGGGCAAGATGGCTACACCTTC. The encoded protein is CSARRGIVGQDGYTF.

This clonotype is a singleton in its sample. The rearrangement links TRBV29-1 to TRBJ1-1, with D possibly being TRBD1 (6 bases). The CDR3 loop spans 11 amino acids. The germline CDR1 and CDR2 sequences are SQVTM and ANQGSEA. The germline V and J ends were trimmed by 4 bases and 7 bases, with 10 bases remaining between them. DNA of the CDR3: TGCAGCGTTGTGGGGGCGGATGAAGCTTTCTTT. Protein product: CSVVGADEAFF. Combining the CDR3 with reference TRBV29-1 and TRBJ1-1 gives the whole variable domain SAVISQKPSRDICQRGTSLTIQCQVDSQVTMMFWYRQQPGQSLTLIATANQGSEATYESGFVIDKFPISRPNLTFSTLTVSNMSPEDSSIYLCSVVGADEAFFGQGTRLTVV.

This clonotype has more than one count but fewer than ten. The rearrangement links TRBV5-1 to TRBJ2-3; 10 positions match TRBD2. CDR3 size: 16 residues. J lost 4 bases, V lost 1 base, and 6 bases had no gene match. The germline V gene has CDR1 SGHRS and CDR2 YFSETQ. CDR3 protein: CASSLHASGGPDTQYF. CDR3 DNA: TGCGCCAGCAGCTTGCACGCTAGCGGGGGTCCAGATACGCAGTATTTT.

This chain joins TRBV15 and TRBJ2-7, with 9 bases matching TRBD1. The CDR3 contains 15 residues. Germline CDR1 reads LNHNV; CDR2 reads YYDKDF (reference sequence). Germline trimming cut 5 bases from V and 3 bases from J; bases unmatched to any gene: 8. The CDR3 protein is CATSSPGQGVYEQYF. Written as DNA, the CDR3 is TGTGCCACCAGCTCACCGGGACAGGGCGTCTACGAGCAGTACTTC.

This clonotype turned up a few times. The J gene is TRBJ2-1, the V gene TRBV6-1, with no clear D. This CDR3 region has 16 residues. The V end was cut by 6 bases, the J end by 7 bases, with 22 bases between. Per germline, CDR1 MNHNS and CDR2 SASEGT. CDR3 nucleotide sequence: TGTGCCAGCAGCCGCACACGGACCCTACCTGGGAATGAGCAGTTCTTC. This sequence encodes CASSRTRTLPGNEQFF.

V usage is TRBV20-1 and J usage is TRBJ2-7; 7 bases match TRBD1. CDR3 length: 13 amino acids. Trimming removed 6 bases from V and 5 bases from J; junction bases left unmatched: 10. Looked up from germline, CDR1 is DFQATT and CDR2 is SNEGSKA (reference sequence). The CDR3 sequence: CSAPRDRGHEQYF. In DNA form, the CDR3 reads TGCAGTGCCCCCCGGGACAGAGGACACGAGCAGTACTTC.

The V gene is TRBV29-1, the J gene TRBJ1-1; weak D call: TRBD1 (6 bases). V lost 6 bases, J lost 1 base, and 9 bases lay in between. CDR1 is SQVTM and CDR2 is ANQGSEA in the germline V gene. CDR3 length: 12 residues. CDR3 region: CSVTQGNTEAFF. CDR3 nucleotide sequence: TGCAGCGTAACACAGGGGAACACTGAAGCTTTCTTT. The variable domain in full, with the rest retrieved from reference TRBV29-1 and TRBJ1-1, is SAVISQKPSRDICQRGTSLTIQCQVDSQVTMMFWYRQQPGQSLTLIATANQGSEATYESGFVIDKFPISRPNLTFSTLTVSNMSPEDSSIYLCSVTQGNTEAFFGQGTRLTVV.

The CDR3 here is CASSLAGREFYEQYF. Here the CDR3 DNA reads TGCGCCAGCAGCTTGGCCGGGCGGGAGTTCTACGAGCAGTACTTC. The rearrangement uses TRBV5-1 and TRBJ2-7, with TRBD2 matching over 7 bases. The V gene's germline CDR1 is SGHRS and CDR2 YFSETQ. This CDR3 region has 15 residues. V was pared by 0 bases and J by 3 bases, with 6 bases of the junction left unmatched.

This clonotype has just a few counts. The V call is TRBV3-1, the J call TRBJ2-2, with D perhaps matching TRBD2 (6 bases). V was trimmed by 0 bases and J by 1 base, leaving 12 bases between them. The V gene's germline CDR1 is LGHDT and CDR2 YNNKEL (reference sequence). The CDR3 spans 17 residues. The CDR3 reads CASSQERGGKNTGELFF. CDR3 DNA: TGTGCCAGCAGCCAAGAACGCGGCGGGAAGAACACCGGGGAGCTGTTTTTT. Combining the CDR3 with reference TRBV3-1 and TRBJ2-2 gives the whole variable domain DTAVSQTPKYLVTQMGNDKSIKCEQNLGHDTMYWYKQDSKKFLKIMFSYNNKELIINETVPNRFSPKSPDKAHLNLHINSLELGDSAVYFCASSQERGGKNTGELFFGEGSRLTVL.

This chain uses TRBV4-3 with TRBJ1-3, with unresolved D. Germline CDR1 reads LGHNA; CDR2 reads YSLEER. V dropped 1 base and J dropped 2 bases, with 9 bases sitting between them. There are 15 residues in the CDR3. CDR3 loop: CASSQGTTTGNTIYF. The DNA of the CDR3 is TGCGCCAGCAGCCAAGGGACGACCACTGGAAACACCATATATTTT.